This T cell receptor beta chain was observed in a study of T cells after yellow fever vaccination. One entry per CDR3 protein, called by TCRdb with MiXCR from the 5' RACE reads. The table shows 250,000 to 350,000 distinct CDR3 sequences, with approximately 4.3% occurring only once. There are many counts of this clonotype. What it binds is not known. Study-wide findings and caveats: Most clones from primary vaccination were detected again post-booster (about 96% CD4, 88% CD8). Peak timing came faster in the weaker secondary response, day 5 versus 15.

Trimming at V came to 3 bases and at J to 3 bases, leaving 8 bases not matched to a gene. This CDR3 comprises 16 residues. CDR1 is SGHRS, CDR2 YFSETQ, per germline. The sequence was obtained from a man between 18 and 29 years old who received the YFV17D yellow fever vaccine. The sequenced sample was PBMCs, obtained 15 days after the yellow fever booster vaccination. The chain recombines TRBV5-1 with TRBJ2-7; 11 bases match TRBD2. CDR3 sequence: CASSSGPTSGVYEQYV. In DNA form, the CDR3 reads TGCGCCAGCAGCTCCGGGCCGACTAGCGGGGTCTACGAGCAGTACGTC.